This TCR beta chain stems from a study of blood T cell repertoires in COVID-19. At the level of the study: Samples of COVID-19 (acute and convalescent) were obtained from the United States, Italy and Spain. Sample material is recorded as cDNA or gDNA derived from T cells, B-cell-depleted T cells, or PBMCs.

Per the study methods: Amplification with reference gene primers provided the estimates of nucleated cell counts. Using immunoSEQ multiplex PCR, the repertoire was profiled, and TCRdb retains in-frame clones only, with some absent. The DNA was the basis for D and trimming; V, J and clone size are from that table. Among a few hundred thousand clones listed, around 92% were seen once. The CDR3 covers 17 residues. Germline loops: CDR1 ENHRY, CDR2 SYGVKD. J lost 7 bases, V lost 6 bases, and 13 bases had no gene match. Grouping used clinical history reported by participants in a survey and questionnaire. The gene calls are TRBV10-3 and TRBJ2-3; 13 positions agree with TRBD2. The source of this sequence is a woman in her fifties or sixties who had been exposed to COVID-19. What was sequenced was PBMCs or T cells enriched from blood (not recorded which). CDR3 sequence (DNA): TGTGCCATCAGCGCGACTCAACTAGCGGGGGGGAGAAATACGCAGTATTTT. It yields the protein CAISATQLAGGRNTQYF.